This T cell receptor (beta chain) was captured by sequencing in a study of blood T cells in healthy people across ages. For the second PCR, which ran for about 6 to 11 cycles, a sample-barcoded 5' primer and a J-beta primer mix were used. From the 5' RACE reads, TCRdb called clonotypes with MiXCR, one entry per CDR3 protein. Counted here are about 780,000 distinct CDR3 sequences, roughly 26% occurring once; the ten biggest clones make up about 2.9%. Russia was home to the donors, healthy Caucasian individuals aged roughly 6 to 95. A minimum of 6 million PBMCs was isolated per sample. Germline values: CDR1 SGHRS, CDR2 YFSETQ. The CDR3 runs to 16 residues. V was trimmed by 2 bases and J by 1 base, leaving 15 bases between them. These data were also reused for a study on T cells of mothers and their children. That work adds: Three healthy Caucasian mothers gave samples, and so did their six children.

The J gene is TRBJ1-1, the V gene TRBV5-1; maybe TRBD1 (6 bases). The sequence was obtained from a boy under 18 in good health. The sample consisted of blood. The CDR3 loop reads CASSFNLGQQNTEAFF. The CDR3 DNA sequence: TGCGCCAGCAGCTTCAACCTCGGACAGCAGAACACTGAAGCTTTCTTT.